Listed here is a single T cell receptor (beta chain). No antigen is known for it. No base qualities exist here, and no much larger clone lies one base off it. The cohort comprised some 700 healthy bone marrow donors. All cohort members were sampled while nominally healthy, although unrecorded immune exposures were likely present. CMV serostatus was recorded as positive for about 300 and negative for about 50% of the 666 cohort members, whereas no CMV serostatus was recorded for the donor in question. A peripheral blood sample was provided by each donor, and peripheral blood mononuclear cells were used for TCR beta sequencing. The Qiagen DNeasy Blood Extraction Kit was used to extract genomic DNA from the blood cell samples. The data are from a study of cytomegalovirus exposure and HLA in healthy donors (dated by TCRdb to about 2017). Context from the whole study: In an earlier analysis of fewer than 750 of the donors, 276 Gb of sequence data and just under 120 million unique TCR beta sequences from roughly 190 million T cells were reported. Rather than drawing on any new phenotypic data, the later analysis identified candidate immune exposures from TCR beta sequences and the way those sequences occurred across donors. Approximately 310 gigabases of sequencing data and roughly 81 million unique TCR sequences made up an early release that covered over 550 HLA-typed donors. Alongside the repertoire data, information on donor age, sex, ethnicity and CMV serostatus was compiled. Among some 400 genotyped donors of the cohort, an average of roughly 230,000 unique TCR beta nucleotide sequences was sequenced per donor, of which 15% to 20% were non-productive. The study used immunosequencing to profile the T cell repertoires of hundreds of subjects and linked those repertoires to cytomegalovirus serostatus. The study aimed to test whether cataloging public T cell receptors could reveal signatures of past pathogen exposure. Typing coverage differed by locus: A, B, C, DRB1 and DQB1 were typed in roughly 620-630 donors, DQA1 in 500 to 550, DPA1 in around 580, and DPB1 in around 490. Along with the approximately 700-subject first cohort, a separate validation cohort of about 110 different subjects was used. To predict cytomegalovirus infection status, the study brought together high-throughput TCR immunosequencing, statistical association of individual TCRs with disease status, and machine learning. An earlier analysis of about 600 of the donors used high-throughput TCR beta sequencing to judge whether each TCR beta V gene segment behaved as functional or pseudogenic. Of the 398 genotyped donors, 65% to 90% fell in the genetic ancestry cluster associated with self-reported Caucasian donors. Class I and class II HLA loci were covered by the typing at four-digit resolution. Genome-wide SNP genotypes for about 55% of the 666 donors were used in a later genetic analysis, which treated that subset as a discovery cohort. All discovery cohort repertoires had been generated using a single sequencing platform. A handful of DR-DQ haplotypes were treated as single units for association and clustering because of strong linkage in the cohort. To study patterns of TCR occurrence, a later analysis re-analyzed previously published TCR beta repertoires from more than 550 donors and added high-resolution HLA genotyping.

Study-level results and caveats: A later analysis reported that several top co-occurrence clusters appeared linked to parvovirus B19, influenza, CMV and Epstein-Barr virus. The study listed 164 TCR beta chains as associated with cytomegalovirus. A later genetic analysis reported fewer N-insertions in productive TCRs among donors in an Asian-associated ancestry cluster than the roughly 640-donor mean. Most CMV-associated TCR beta chains appeared to be HLA-restricted in a later analysis, and the HLA associations seemed to be driven largely by CMV exposure. A few of the identified cytomegalovirus-associated TCR beta chains were confirmed in vitro to be specific for cytomegalovirus antigens. A further reported finding was that TCR beta sequences accurately predicted the HLA-A and HLA-B alleles for most subjects in the first cohort. The presence/absence analyses assumed that sequencing depth was roughly uniform across donors, and that assumption may not be true. Because counts were too low, seventeen rarely observed V segments, including chromosome 9 orphons, were excluded from the earlier analysis of 587 of the donors. While some public TCRs were present in many individuals, most TCR sequences turned up only very rarely across donors. Strong co-occurrence of HLA alleles, especially DR and DQ, made assigning TCR associations to individual alleles difficult. In both the original and validation cohorts, the classifier was reported to diagnose cytomegalovirus status with high specificity and sensitivity. Broadly in line with IMGT annotations, most TCR beta V segments showed up in productive rearrangements about 90% or about 30% of the time in an earlier analysis of some 590 of the donors. The authors suggested that the approach could potentially be extended to other disease states and immunological phenotypes. The sequencing pipeline was judged likely to have produced a cluster of highly shared sequence variants as a technical artifact. A later analysis found that HLA-associated TCR beta chains were more clonally expanded and had lower generation probabilities than equally common non-associated chains. Only TCR beta chains were sequenced in this cohort, and the absence of alpha or paired-chain data limited detectable features. In a later analysis, TCR association rates were found to vary across HLA loci, with the most associated TCRs seen for DRB1 alleles and the fewest for HLA-C alleles. HLA typing was unavailable for some donors at each locus, so association tests used only the typed subset. A later analysis associated 17,000 or so TCR beta sequences with specific HLA alleles at a false discovery rate of 0.05. Linkage disequilibrium might explain the correlated functional status among segregating V segments, but an unknown experimental factor could not be ruled out. An association between a missense DCLRE1C variant and V-gene and J-gene trimming of TCR beta chains was found in a later genetic analysis and replicated in an independent cohort. For the cohort, immune exposure information was limited to CMV serostatus.

The library was made by the immunoSEQ multiplex PCR assay. For the multiplex PCR, a mixture combining 60 forward primers for TCR Vbeta segments and 13 reverse primers for TCR Jbeta segments was used. The CDR3 region of rearranged TCR beta genes was amplified from genomic DNA with a multiplex PCR assay. The amplified TCR beta libraries were sequenced on the Illumina HiSeq System as 87-base-pair reads. The paper's data handling went like this. Across the 670 or so repertoires, a later analysis counted roughly 77 million unique TCR beta chains, roughly 11 million of which were shared by at least two donors. Raw reads were error-corrected and collapsed into unique sequences by a nearest-neighbor algorithm in which closely related sequences were merged to remove PCR and sequencing errors. To assign V, D and J gene segments, CDR3 sequences were aligned to IMGT reference sequences. For a sequence to be retained, at least a six-nucleotide match to both a V gene segment and a J gene segment was required. A rearrangement was called productive if the CDR3 had no stop codons and remained in frame with V and J, and every other rearrangement was called non-productive. CDR3 was defined according to IMGT convention as the region running from the second conserved V-encoded cysteine to the conserved J-encoded phenylalanine. Sequences without an unambiguous match to a single V gene segment were excluded from the earlier analysis of approximately 560 of the donors. An earlier analysis of roughly 590 of the donors called V segments functional above 56.7% productive rearrangements and segregating when the between-donor standard deviation exceeded 5%. A statistical classification framework was built to diagnose cytomegalovirus status from the catalog of TCR beta chain sequences. In a later analysis, V and J genes were assigned by comparing TCR nucleotide sequences against IMGT/GENE-DB human TR gene sequences. In a later analysis, CDR3 sequences and most-parsimonious VDJ recombination scenarios were assigned using the TCRdist pipeline. In a later analysis, every TCR beta chain was defined by the combination of its CDR3 amino acid sequence and its V-gene family, and reads without a unique V-gene family were dropped. A later analysis removed 500 to 600 highly shared, low-generation-probability nucleotide sequences to deal with suspected cross-contamination and a sequencing artifact. In a later analysis, a clonal expansion index was calculated for each public chain from normalized within-repertoire ranks of inferred template counts. In a later analysis, generation probabilities were computed with a VDJ recombination model fitted to out-of-frame rearrangements, and the resulting probabilities were checked against IGoR. Hypergeometric tests were used in a later analysis to score TCR-TCR, TCR-HLA and TCR-CMV co-occurrence, with a repertoire-size bias correction applied to the TCR pairs. To estimate false discovery rates, a later analysis permuted the HLA or CMV assignments 20 times. A later analysis grouped co-occurring TCRs with DBSCAN, adding TCRdist sequence similarity when clustering within HLA-allele-positive subsets. Repertoires with fewer than 30,000 or more than 120,000 public chains were left out of co-occurrence clustering, as were a few repertoires with anomalous nucleotide sharing. TCRdb limited this immuneACCESS table to in-frame rearrangements with V and J called. A share of clones is missing; checked studies link under half to unresolved V genes, and the rest is unexplained. V and J calls and clone size are as listed in that table; D and trimming were resolved from the DNA. The sample includes 200,000 to 250,000 clones, with more than 70% observed a single time. The ten most abundant clones make up about 1.2% of the sample.

The source material was PBMCs. The receptor was isolated from a human donor in good health.

The sequenced DNA is TGTGCCAGCAGCTCTCCTCAAGAGACCCAGTACTTC. Its protein reads: CASSSPQETQYF. The receptor chain draws on TRBV11-2 and TRBJ2-5, with an unclear D gene assignment. The CDR3 starts with the cysteine, ends with the phenylalanine, and has 12 residues. Only the CDR3 part of the read is kept: 36 bases, read in frame from the first base. The germline V gene encodes CDR1 SGHAT and CDR2 FQNNGV. V is pared back by 4 bases and J by 2 bases, with 5 bases lying between the germline termini.